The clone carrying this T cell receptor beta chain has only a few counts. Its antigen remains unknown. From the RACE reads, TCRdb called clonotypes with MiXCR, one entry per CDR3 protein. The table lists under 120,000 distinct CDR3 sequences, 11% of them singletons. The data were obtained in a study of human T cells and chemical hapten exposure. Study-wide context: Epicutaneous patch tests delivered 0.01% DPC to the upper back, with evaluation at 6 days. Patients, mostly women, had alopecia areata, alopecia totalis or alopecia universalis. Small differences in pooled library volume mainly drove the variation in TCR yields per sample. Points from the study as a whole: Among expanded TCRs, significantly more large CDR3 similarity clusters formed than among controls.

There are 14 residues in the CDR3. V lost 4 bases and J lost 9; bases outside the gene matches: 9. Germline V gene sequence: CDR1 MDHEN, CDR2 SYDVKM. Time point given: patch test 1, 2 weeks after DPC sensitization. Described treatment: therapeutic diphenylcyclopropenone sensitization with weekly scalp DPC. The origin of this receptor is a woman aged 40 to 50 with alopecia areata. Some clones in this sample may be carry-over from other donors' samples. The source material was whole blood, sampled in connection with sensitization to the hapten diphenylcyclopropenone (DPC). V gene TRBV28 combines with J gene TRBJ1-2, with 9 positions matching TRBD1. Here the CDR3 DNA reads TGTGCCAGCAGTTCCCCGGACAGGGGAGATCGCTACACCTTC. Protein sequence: CASSSPDRGDRYTF.